This entry lists 8 T cell receptor beta chains sequenced from one sample in a study of Ad26.COV2.S vaccination and SARS-CoV-2 variants. Repertoires were generated with immunoSEQ multiplex PCR, while TCRdb's copy carries only in-frame clones and drops some. The sample records 300,000 to 350,000 clones, less than 90% being singletons. Sample treatment: roughly 20 received Ad26.COV2.S at low or high dose, single or two shots; roughly 5 received placebo; per-sample allocation not given. Day 63 after the first injection of vaccine or placebo was the sampling time. Sequenced material: peripheral blood, taken in a trial of Ad26.COV2.S vaccine versus placebo. These TCRs come from a person between 18 and 65 years old who received the Ad26.COV2.S COVID-19 vaccine or a placebo.

V usage is TRBV9 and J usage is TRBJ1-6; tentatively, D is TRBD1 (5 bases). Looked up from germline, CDR1 is SGDLS and CDR2 is YYNGEE. Trimming pared 2 bases from V and 5 bases from J, leaving 5 bases between. This CDR3 is built from 13 residues. The CDR3 DNA reads TGTGCCAGCAGCGTGACAGATAATTCACCCCTCCACTTT. This gives the protein CASSVTDNSPLHF.

This chain uses TRBV13 with TRBJ1-1; the match to TRBD1 covers 8 bases. V shed 2 bases and J 1 base; nucleotides not matched to a gene: 3. Germline V gene data show CDR1 as PRHDT and CDR2 as FYEKMQ (reference sequence). This CDR3 spans 15 amino acids. CDR3 coding DNA: TGTGCCAGCAGCTTACGGACAGGGCAGAACACTGAAGCTTTCTTT. It codes for CASSLRTGQNTEAFF.

This sequence joins TRBV7-9 and TRBJ2-7; TRBD2 aligns across 7 bases. J was trimmed by 1 base and V by 7 bases; bases with no gene match: 10. The germline CDR1 and CDR2 sequences are SEHNR and FQNEAQ (reference sequence). The CDR3 is 15 residues long. The CDR3 loop is CASTAGRGRSYEQYF. DNA for the CDR3: TGTGCCAGCACCGCGGGGAGGGGTCGATCCTACGAGCAGTACTTC. Full variable domain (rest looked up from reference TRBV7-9 and TRBJ2-7): DTGVSQNPRHKITKRGQNVTFRCDPISEHNRLYWYRQTLGQGPEFLTYFQNEAQLEKSRLLSDRFSAERPKGSFSTLEIQRTEQGDSAMYLCASTAGRGRSYEQYFGPGTRLTVT.

The CDR3 coding sequence is TGTGCCAGCTCCCGGGGGCCTAGCACAGATACGCAGTATTTT. Amino acid sequence: CASSRGPSTDTQYF. The V gene is TRBV18, the J gene TRBJ2-3, with D perhaps assigned TRBD1 or TRBD2 (6 bases each). Trimming took 6 bases from V and 0 from J, leaving 10 bases between them. The germline CDR1 and CDR2 sequences are KGHSH and LQKENI. The CDR3 runs 14 residues.

This chain links TRBV19 with TRBJ1-4; tentative D call: TRBD1 (5 bases). V lost 8 bases and J lost 0, with 13 bases in between. Germline V lookup: CDR1 LNHDA, CDR2 SQIVND (reference sequence). The CDR3 contains 15 residues. The CDR3 DNA follows: TGTGCCAGTTCCCGGTGGGGGACAACTAATGAAAAACTGTTTTTT. Translation gives CASSRWGTTNEKLFF.

The chain has TRBV7-8 and TRBJ2-3; D is ambiguous. This CDR3 has 16 residues. Germline V gives CDR1 SGHVS, CDR2 FQNEAQ. V lost 5 bases, J lost 3 bases, and 18 bases lay in between. The CDR3 DNA sequence: TGTGCCAGCAGCCCTAGACTTAACGTGGAGACAGATACGCAGTATTTT. It yields the protein CASSPRLNVETDTQYF.

The chain links TRBV6-5 to TRBJ1-1; tentative D call: TRBD1 (6 bases). The V gene's germline CDR1 is MNHEY and CDR2 SVGAGI. Trimming pared 3 bases from V and 0 bases from J, leaving 14 bases between. The length of the CDR3 is 16 residues. The CDR3 spells CASSYAGARVNTEAFF. The DNA for the CDR3 is TGTGCCAGCAGTTATGCGGGGGCGCGAGTGAACACTGAAGCTTTCTTT.

CDR3 in amino acids: CASTKGAGELFF. The CDR3 DNA reads TGTGCCAGCACCAAGGGGGCCGGGGAGCTGTTTTTT. The V gene is TRBV7-8, the J gene TRBJ2-2; D is perhaps TRBD1 (6 bases). This CDR3 region has 12 residues. Germline V CDR1 and CDR2: SGHVS, FQNEAQ. V dropped 7 bases and J dropped 6 bases, with 9 bases sitting between them.